The 14 T cell receptor beta chains reported below all come from one sample, sequenced in a study of T-cell memory formation after mild COVID-19. TCRdb reprocessed the 5' RACE reads via MiXCR and lists one record per CDR3 protein. The sample contains some 600,000 distinct CDR3 sequences, around 16% of which appear only once. Sequencing used PBMCs or a T cell subset sorted from them (not recorded which). Receptor source: an adult woman who had mild COVID-19 (a few samples of this study predate the infection). Cell type and time point are not known.

The chain uses TRBV4-2 and TRBJ1-1; D may be TRBD1 (5 bases). V was pared by 1 base and J by 1 base, with 13 bases between. The CDR3 is made up of 16 amino acids. Germline loops: CDR1 LGHNA, CDR2 YNFKEQ. The CDR3 loop is CASSQAPGRANTEAFF. CDR3 nucleotides: TGTGCCAGCAGCCAAGCCCCCGGCAGGGCGAACACTGAAGCTTTCTTT.

The genes are TRBV7-9 and TRBJ1-2; D unresolved. Trimming left V 5 bases short and J 9 bases short, with 13 bases between. The length of the CDR3 is 12 residues. Germline lookup yields CDR1 SEHNR and CDR2 FQNEAQ (reference sequence). The CDR3 reads CASSDTRSSYTF. The CDR3 DNA reads TGTGCCAGCAGCGATACACGGTCGAGCTACACCTTC.

This chain connects TRBV5-1 to TRBJ1-5; TRBD1 agrees at 7 bases. V gave up 2 bases and J gave up 5 bases; unmatched junction bases: 4. CDR1 SGHRS and CDR2 YFSETQ come from the germline V gene. The CDR3 runs to 14 residues. The CDR3 loop is CASSFGTADQPQHF. The DNA for the CDR3 is TGCGCCAGCAGCTTCGGGACAGCAGATCAGCCCCAGCATTTT.

This clonotype has at least ten counts. The chain carries TRBV7-3 and TRBJ2-6; D perhaps matches TRBD2 (5 bases). V lost 7 bases and J lost 1, with 8 bases in between. This CDR3 has 14 amino acids. The germline V gene has CDR1 SGHTA and CDR2 FQGTGA. CDR3 protein: CASTRESGANVLTF. CDR3 coding DNA: TGTGCCAGCACCCGGGAATCTGGGGCCAACGTCCTGACTTTC.

The rearrangement joins TRBV4-2 to TRBJ1-2; tentatively, D is TRBD1 (6 bases). Trimming took 4 bases from V and 3 from J, leaving 15 bases between them. In germline, CDR1 is LGHNA, CDR2 YNFKEQ. The length of the CDR3 is 15 residues. The chain's CDR3 is CASSPSGVYDYGYTF. CDR3 coding DNA: TGTGCCAGCAGCCCTTCAGGGGTTTATGACTATGGCTACACCTTC.

The V gene is TRBV5-1, the J gene TRBJ2-5; D is uncertain. V lost 4 bases to trimming and J lost 1 base, with 14 bases between them. The CDR3 runs to 15 residues. CDR1 and CDR2 (germline): SGHRS, YFSETQ. The CDR3 here is CASSHRPGLQETQYF. In DNA form, the CDR3 reads TGCGCCAGCAGCCACCGACCAGGCCTCCAAGAGACCCAGTACTTC.

This clonotype was counted many times. The gene calls are TRBV7-2 and TRBJ2-1; D may be TRBD1 or TRBD2 (6 bases each). This CDR3 has 16 amino acids. The germline gives CDR1 SGHTA, CDR2 FQGNSA. V lost 2 bases and J lost 4, with 15 bases in between. CDR3 coding DNA: TGTGCCAGCAGCTTATTATCCCGGGGGCGATACAATGAGCAGTTCTTC. Translated: CASSLLSRGRYNEQFF.

This clonotype has just a few counts. This rearrangement joins TRBV5-1 to TRBJ2-3, with D possibly called TRBD1 or TRBD2 (5 bases each). The CDR3 is made up of 14 amino acids. Looked up from germline, CDR1 is SGHRS and CDR2 is YFSETQ. Deletions cut 3 bases from V and 5 bases from J, with 13 bases between. Written as DNA, the CDR3 is TGCGCCAGCAGCTGGGACCGAAGGGGAGATACGCAGTATTTT. It is translated as CASSWDRRGDTQYF.

This clonotype has only a few counts. The chain joins TRBV20-1 to TRBJ2-3; no firm D call. This CDR3 has 14 amino acids. V was clipped by 0 bases and J by 1 base, with 8 bases between them. Per the germline V gene, CDR1 is DFQATT and CDR2 is SNEGSKA (reference sequence). CDR3 sequence (DNA): TGCAGTGCTAGAGATGCAATAGGCACAGATACGCAGTATTTT. Translation: CSARDAIGTDTQYF.

The chain has TRBV13 and TRBJ2-3; D might be TRBD1 or TRBD2, each matching 5 bases. The CDR3 spans 16 residues. Germline assignment: CDR1 PRHDT and CDR2 FYEKMQ (reference sequence). Trimming removed 5 bases from V and 0 bases from J, with 15 bases in between. Written as DNA, the CDR3 is TGTGCCAGCAGCCACCTCGGGGCCTCTAGCACAGATACGCAGTATTTT. Translated, it gives CASSHLGASSTDTQYF. The entire variable domain, with the rest obtained from reference TRBV13 and TRBJ2-3, is as follows: AAGVIQSPRHLIKEKRETATLKCYPIPRHDTVYWYQQGPGQDPQFLISFYEKMQSDKGSIPDRFSAQQFSDYHSELNMSSLELGDSALYFCASSHLGASSTDTQYFGPGTRLTVL.

This chain joins TRBV6-5 and TRBJ1-2; possibly TRBD1 for D (5 bases). The CDR3 is 13 amino acids. The V and J ends lost 4 bases and 8 bases respectively, with 14 bases between them. CDR1 MNHEY and CDR2 SVGAGI come from the germline V gene. The CDR3 sequence: CASSLYQGYGYTF. CDR3 nucleotide sequence: TGTGCCAGCAGTTTGTACCAGGGATACGGCTACACCTTC.

This clonotype was seen more than once but under ten times. Sequence at one end of the junction differs from germline and may be a read error. The V call is TRBV13, the J call TRBJ2-5, with 9 bases aligning to TRBD1. The CDR3 contains 16 residues. Germline V lookup: CDR1 PRHDT, CDR2 FYEKMQ (reference sequence). For the CDR3, the DNA is TGTGCCAGCACCTTACAGGGGGCCTACGGTCAAGAGACCCAGTACTTC. This sequence encodes CASTLQGAYGQETQYF.

A few counts support this clonotype. In DNA, the CDR3 is TGTGCCACCAGCAGAGGGAGAAGCGGGGGTAGAACAGATACGCAGTATTTT. This encodes CATSRGRSGGRTDTQYF. The chain carries TRBV15 and TRBJ2-3; TRBD2 matches 8 bases. This CDR3 is 17 amino acids long. Trimming took 1 base from V and 3 from J; bases not matched to a gene: 9. Germline V gene sequence: CDR1 LNHNV, CDR2 YYDKDF (reference sequence).

The sample holds a few counts of this clonotype. V is TRBV4-1 and J is TRBJ2-1; 7 bases agree with TRBD2. This CDR3 is 14 amino acids long. V trimming: 6 bases; J trimming: 7 bases; junction bases outside the gene matches: 9. CDR1 and CDR2 from the germline V gene are MGHRA and YSYEKL. CDR3 coding DNA: TGCGCCAGCAGGCAAAGAGCGGGGAGAAATGAGCAGTTCTTC. This sequence encodes CASRQRAGRNEQFF.